A single sample is the source of the 11 T cell receptor beta chains below, sequenced in a study of T-cell memory formation after mild COVID-19. TCRdb fed the 5' RACE reads into MiXCR, producing one record per CDR3 protein. The table shows around 410,000 distinct CDR3 sequences, with roughly a quarter occurring only once. The sequencing input was PBMCs or a T cell subset sorted from them (not recorded which). These receptors were collected from an adult woman who had mild COVID-19 (a few samples of this study predate the infection). Cell type and time point are not known.

The V call is TRBV7-3, the J call TRBJ2-2; D ambiguous. Trimming took off 1 base at V and 5 bases at J, with 11 bases between the two ends. The CDR3 spans 15 residues. The germline gives CDR1 SGHTA, CDR2 FQGTGA. CDR3: CASSLRASRTGELFF. DNA of the CDR3: TGTGCCAGCAGCTTAAGGGCTAGTCGGACCGGGGAGCTGTTTTTT.

The V gene is TRBV11-2, the J gene TRBJ1-1; no reliable D call. V lost 8 bases to trimming and J lost 6 bases, with 4 bases between them. The CDR3 is 9 residues long. Germline loops: CDR1 SGHAT, CDR2 FQNNGV. The CDR3, as DNA: TGTGCCAGCGGTCCTGAAGCTTTCTTT. Its protein product is CASGPEAFF.

The table lists this clonotype with a few counts. This sequence joins TRBV7-9 and TRBJ2-5; D possibly corresponds to TRBD2 (5 bases). Germline V gene data show CDR1 as SEHNR and CDR2 as FQNEAQ (reference sequence). V was clipped by 5 bases and J by 0 bases, with 10 bases between them. The CDR3 loop spans 14 amino acids. CDR3 sequence reads: CASSRPGYQETQYF. The CDR3, as DNA: TGTGCCAGCAGCCGGCCGGGATACCAAGAGACCCAGTACTTC.

A few counts support this clonotype. The rearrangement links TRBV5-5 to TRBJ1-5; tentatively, D is TRBD1 (5 bases). The CDR3 sequence is 15 residues long. Deletions cut 3 bases from V and 1 base from J, with 11 bases between. From germline, CDR1 is SGHKS and CDR2 YYEKEE (reference sequence). This CDR3 is CASSSHRGSNQPQHF. CDR3 coding DNA: TGTGCCAGCAGCTCCCATAGGGGAAGCAATCAGCCCCAGCATTTT.

The chain employs TRBV15 and TRBJ2-1; no definite D call. Germline values: CDR1 LNHNV, CDR2 YYDKDF (reference sequence). This CDR3 spans 16 amino acids. The ends were cut back, 1 base at V and 0 bases at J, with 10 bases in the middle. CDR3 sequence reads: CATSRVDLASYNEQFF. Written as DNA, the CDR3 is TGTGCCACCAGCAGAGTGGACCTGGCCTCCTACAATGAGCAGTTCTTC.

The chain combines TRBV3-1 with TRBJ2-7; D perhaps matches TRBD1 (6 bases). CDR1 and CDR2 from the germline V gene are LGHDT and YNNKEL (reference sequence). There are 15 residues in the CDR3. V gave up 2 bases and J gave up 2 bases, with 13 bases separating them. The CDR3 nucleotides read TGTGCCAGCAGCCAAACTGCAGGGGAGACCTACGAGCAGTACTTC. Its translation is CASSQTAGETYEQYF.

The chain links TRBV12-3 or TRBV12-4 to TRBJ1-6; D unresolved. This CDR3 is built from 17 residues. The ends were cut back, 5 bases at V and 4 bases at J, with 18 bases in the middle. Written as DNA, the CDR3 is TGTGCCAGCAGTCCCTCCCTCCACACGGATTATAATTCACCCCTCCACTTT. It encodes CASSPSLHTDYNSPLHF.

In the case of this clonotype: The DNA is omitted, as the CDR3 cannot be located on it reliably, and the CDR3 follows TCRdb's listing. The gene calls are TRBV6-2 or TRBV6-3 and TRBJ2-7; the table's D call, TRBD2, has no DNA check behind it. Germline V gives CDR1 MNHEY, CDR2 SVGEGT. The CDR3 numbers 13 amino acids, ends counted. The CDR3 protein is CASSVPPLGEQYF.

The genes are TRBV7-2 and TRBJ1-6, with 8 bases lining up with TRBD1. The V and J ends lost 5 bases and 7 bases, in that order; junction bases with no gene match: 7. Germline-derived CDR1 and CDR2 are SGHTA and FQGNSA. This CDR3 has 15 amino acids. DNA of the CDR3: TGTGCCAGCAGCACCAGGACAGGGCAGAATTCACCCCTCCACTTT. It encodes CASSTRTGQNSPLHF.

The rearrangement joins TRBV6-5 to TRBJ2-3, with D possibly TRBD1 on 6 matching bases. This CDR3 is 15 amino acids long. Germline V lookup: CDR1 MNHEY, CDR2 SVGAGI. V lost 2 bases, J lost 0 bases, and 9 bases lay in between. The CDR3 reads CASSYGQGSTDTQYF. The CDR3, as DNA: TGTGCCAGCAGTTACGGGCAGGGGAGCACAGATACGCAGTATTTT.

Ten or more counts support this clonotype. The chain links TRBV29-1 to TRBJ2-7, with 11 nucleotides matching TRBD1. From germline, CDR1 is SQVTM and CDR2 ANQGSEA. The CDR3 sequence is 13 residues long. J lost 5 bases, V lost 4 bases, and 4 bases had no gene match. The CDR3 region is CSVGTGGMNEQYF. The CDR3 DNA sequence: TGCAGCGTTGGGACAGGGGGCATGAACGAGCAGTACTTC.